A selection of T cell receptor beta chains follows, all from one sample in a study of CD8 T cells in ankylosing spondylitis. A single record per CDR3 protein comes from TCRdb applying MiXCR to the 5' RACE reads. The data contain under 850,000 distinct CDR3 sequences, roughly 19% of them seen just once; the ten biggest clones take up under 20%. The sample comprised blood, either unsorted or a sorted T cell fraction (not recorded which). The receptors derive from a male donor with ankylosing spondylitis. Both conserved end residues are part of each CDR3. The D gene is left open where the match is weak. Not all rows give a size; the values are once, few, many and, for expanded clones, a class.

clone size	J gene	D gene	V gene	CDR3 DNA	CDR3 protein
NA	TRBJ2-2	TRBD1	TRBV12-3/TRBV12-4	TGTGCCAGCAGTCTGGGACAGGGGATAAACACCGGGGAGCTGTTTTTT	CASSLGQGINTGELFF
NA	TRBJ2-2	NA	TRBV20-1	TGCAGTGCTAGAGGGGGAAACACCGGGGAGCTGTTTTTT	CSARGGNTGELFF
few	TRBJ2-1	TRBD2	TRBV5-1	TGCGCCAGCAGCTTGAGGTCTAGCGGGAGTTCCTACAATGAGCAGTTCTTC	CASSLRSSGSSYNEQFF
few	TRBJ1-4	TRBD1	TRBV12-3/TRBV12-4	TGTGCCAGCAGTAAACGGACCAGGACAGGGAATGAAAAACTGTTTTTT	CASSKRTRTGNEKLFF
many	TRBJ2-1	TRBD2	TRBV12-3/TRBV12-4	TGTGCCACCCTCCAGCGGGGGAATGAGCAGTTCTTC	CATLQRGNEQFF
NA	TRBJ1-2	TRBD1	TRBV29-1	TGCAGCGTTGAGAAACCGGGACAGTTTTTCTATGGCTACACCTTC	CSVEKPGQFFYGYTF
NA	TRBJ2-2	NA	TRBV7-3	TGTGCCAGCAGCTTAATGGGCGCCGGGACCGGGGAGCTGTTTTTT	CASSLMGAGTGELFF
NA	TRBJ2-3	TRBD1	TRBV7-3	TGTGCCAGCAGCCTAACCGGACAGGGCGTAGGAGATACGCAGTATTTT	CASSLTGQGVGDTQYF
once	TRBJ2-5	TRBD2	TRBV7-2	TGTGCCAGCAGCTTAGCGAGTAGGGTAGCGGGAGGGCTTATCCGAGAGACCCAGTACTTC	CASSLASRVAGGLIRETQYF
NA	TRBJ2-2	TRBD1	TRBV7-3	TGTGCCAGCAGCTGGACAGGGGCCGGCACCGGGGAGCTGTTTTTT	CASSWTGAGTGELFF
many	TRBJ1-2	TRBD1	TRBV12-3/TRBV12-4	TGTGCCAGCAGTCCCCGGACAGGGGATGGCTACACCTTC	CASSPRTGDGYTF
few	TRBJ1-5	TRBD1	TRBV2	TGTGCCAGCAAGAGGGGACAGGGAAAGCAGCCCCAGCATTTT	CASKRGQGKQPQHF
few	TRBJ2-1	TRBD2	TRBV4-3	TGCGCCAGCAGCCAAGAGAGAAGCTTTAGCGGGAGATTCTACAATGAGCAGTTCTTC	CASSQERSFSGRFYNEQFF
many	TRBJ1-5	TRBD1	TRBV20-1	TGCAGTGCCGGACAGGTTGCGAATCAGCCCCAGCATTTT	CSAGQVANQPQHF
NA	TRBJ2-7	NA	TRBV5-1	TGCGCCAGCAGCTTGGCTCCCAGGGCCGAGCAGTACTTC	CASSLAPRAEQYF
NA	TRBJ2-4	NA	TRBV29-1	TGCAGCGTTGTGCTTGGTTCACCTCTAGCCAAAAACATTCAGTACTTC	CSVVLGSPLAKNIQYF
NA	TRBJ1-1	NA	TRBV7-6	TGTGCCAGCAGCTTACAACGCCACGCTGAAGCTTTCTTT	CASSLQRHAEAFF
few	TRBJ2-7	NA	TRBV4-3	TGCGCCAGCAGCCAAGATGTGGGGCAGGTCATCTACGAGCAGTACTTC	CASSQDVGQVIYEQYF
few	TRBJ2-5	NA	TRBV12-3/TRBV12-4	TGTGCCAGCAGTTTAGTGGGCAGGGGTGGGACCCAGTACTTC	CASSLVGRGGTQYF
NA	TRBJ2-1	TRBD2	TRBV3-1	TGTGCCAGCAGCGAGCGACTAGCGGGGGGTCCGTGGGGCGAGCAGTTCTTC	CASSERLAGGPWGEQFF
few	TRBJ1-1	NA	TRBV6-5	TGTGCCAGCATTCTCAGGGTAATGAACACTGAAGCTTTCTTT	CASILRVMNTEAFF
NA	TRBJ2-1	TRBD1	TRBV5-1	TGCGCCAGCAACCTACAGGGGTCAGCCTTCGATGAGCAGTTCTTC	CASNLQGSAFDEQFF
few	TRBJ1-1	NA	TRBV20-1	TGCAGTGCTAGAGGTACAGGTTTGGTGTCGAACACTGAAGCTTTCTTT	CSARGTGLVSNTEAFF
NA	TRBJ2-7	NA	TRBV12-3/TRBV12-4	TGTGCCAGCAGTTTATATGGCAGAGAGCAGTACTTC	CASSLYGREQYF
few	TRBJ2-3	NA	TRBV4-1	TGCGCCAGCAGCCGTGGGTACGGTACAGATACGCAGTATTTT	CASSRGYGTDTQYF
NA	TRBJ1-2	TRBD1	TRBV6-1	TGTGCCAGCAGTGAAGTGGGACAGTCGAAGGGCTACACCTTC	CASSEVGQSKGYTF
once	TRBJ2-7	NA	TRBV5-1	TGCGCCAGCAGCTTGGGTCAGACATTATCCTCCTACGAGCAGTACTTC	CASSLGQTLSSYEQYF
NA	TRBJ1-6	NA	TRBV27	TGTGCCAGCAGTTTGGAGGGACGCGGCTCGCATTCACCCCTCCACTTT	CASSLEGRGSHSPLHF
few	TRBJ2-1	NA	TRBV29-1	TGCAGCGAGGGAGACTCCAATGAGCAGTTCTTC	CSEGDSNEQFF
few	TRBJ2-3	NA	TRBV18	TGTGCCAGCTCACCCTTCGGAGATACGCAGTATTTT	CASSPFGDTQYF
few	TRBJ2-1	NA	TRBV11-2	TGTGCCAGCAGGGGCAGGGGAGGGCATGAGCAGTTCTTC	CASRGRGGHEQFF
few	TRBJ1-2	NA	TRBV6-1	TGTGCCAGCAGTGAACAGGATTACTATGGCTACACCTTC	CASSEQDYYGYTF
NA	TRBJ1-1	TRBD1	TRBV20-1	TGCAGTGCTACCGGGACAGGGCACACTGAAGCTTTCTTT	CSATGTGHTEAFF
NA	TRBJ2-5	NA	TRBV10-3	TGTGCCACGACCCCGGACTCTCAAGAGACCCAGTACTTC	CATTPDSQETQYF
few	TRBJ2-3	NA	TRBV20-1	TGCAGTGCCCCAAAGGGAACAGCAGATACGCAGTATTTT	CSAPKGTADTQYF
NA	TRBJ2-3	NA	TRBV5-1	TGCGCCAGCAGCTTGGCCTCAGGGCTCGCAGATACGCAGTATTTT	CASSLASGLADTQYF
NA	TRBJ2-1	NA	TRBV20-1	TGCAGTGCTAGATCCCCGCTTCGGGATGAGCAGTTCTTC	CSARSPLRDEQFF
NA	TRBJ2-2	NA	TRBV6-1	TGTGCCAGCAGTCCAAACCGGCGGTACACCGGGGAGCTGTTTTTT	CASSPNRRYTGELFF